The 22 T cell receptor beta chains below all came from one sample that was sequenced in a study of blood T cell repertoires in COVID-19 (dated by TCRdb to 2018 to 2021). Library preparation was by the immunoSEQ multiplex PCR assay. TCRdb provides this immuneACCESS table in a form limited to in-frame rearrangements. Some clones are lacking; in checked studies, under half of them reflect an unresolved V gene, and why the rest are absent is not known. The sample has a few hundred thousand clones on record, around 90% of them singletons. 2% to 2.5% of the sample is in the top ten clones. Sequencing was performed on peripheral blood. The receptors were sampled from a man aged 50 to 60 with acute or convalescent COVID-19.

The V and J genes are TRBV27 and TRBJ2-7; 8 nucleotides agree with TRBD1. J gave up 12 bases and V 6 bases, and 7 bases lay outside the gene matches. The CDR3 loop spans 11 amino acids. Germline V CDR1 and CDR2: MNHEY, SMNVEV (reference sequence). This CDR3 is CASSSGTGTYF. The CDR3, as DNA: TGTGCCAGCAGCTCCGGGACAGGCACGTACTTC.

The chain joins TRBV19 to TRBJ1-5; 10 bases fit TRBD1. The ends lost 9 bases at V and 6 bases at J; junction bases unmatched: 14. Germline assignment: CDR1 LNHDA and CDR2 SQIVND (reference sequence). This CDR3 is built from 16 residues. The CDR3 here is CASLNGGQGMSQPQHF. DNA of the CDR3: TGTGCCAGCCTAAACGGGGGACAGGGGATGAGTCAGCCCCAGCATTTT.

This clone was observed a single time. The chain's CDR3 is CASSPRRGSYEQYF. In DNA form, the CDR3 reads TGTGCCAGCAGCCCCCGCAGGGGATCCTACGAGCAGTACTTC. The genes are TRBV5-8 and TRBJ2-7; D perhaps matches TRBD1 (6 bases). V was pared by 4 bases and J by 1 base, with 12 bases between. CDR3 length: 14 amino acids. Germline V gene data show CDR1 as SGHTS and CDR2 as YDEGEE.

The rearrangement links TRBV7-9 to TRBJ1-3, with 8 bases fitting TRBD1. The CDR3 extends over 17 amino acids. Germline CDR1 and CDR2: SEHNR and FQNEAQ (reference sequence). Unmatched junction bases numbered 11, after V lost 5 bases and J lost 2 bases. The CDR3 here is CASSPTGGLTPGNTIYF. For the CDR3, the DNA is TGTGCCAGCAGCCCAACAGGGGGGTTAACTCCTGGAAACACCATATATTTT.

This chain's CDR3 is CASSLTRLNTEAFF. DNA of the CDR3: TGCGCCAGCAGCTTGACAAGATTGAACACTGAAGCTTTCTTT. This rearrangement joins TRBV5-1 to TRBJ1-1, with D unclear. Trimming removed 1 base from V and 0 bases from J, with 7 bases in between. The CDR3 extends over 14 amino acids. In germline, CDR1 is SGHRS, CDR2 YFSETQ. The entire variable domain, with the rest obtained from reference TRBV5-1 and TRBJ1-1, is as follows: KAGVTQTPRYLIKTRGQQVTLSCSPISGHRSVSWYQQTPGQGLQFLFEYFSETQRNKGNFPGRFSGRQFSNSRSEMNVSTLELGDSALYLCASSLTRLNTEAFFGQGTRLTVV.

The V gene is TRBV29-1, the J gene TRBJ2-5; D possibly corresponds to TRBD2 (5 bases). V lost 7 bases, J lost 3 bases, and 9 bases lay in between. The CDR3 runs to 11 residues. From germline, CDR1 is SQVTM and CDR2 ANQGSEA. The CDR3 loop reads CSAGGEETQYF. The CDR3 DNA is TGCAGCGCAGGAGGAGAAGAGACCCAGTACTTC.

This clone was recorded once. The rearrangement links TRBV10-1 to TRBJ2-4; tentatively, D is TRBD1 (6 bases). Trimming shortened V by 0 bases and J by 11 bases, and 11 bases separated the two germline ends. This CDR3 comprises 13 residues. The V gene's germline CDR1 is WNHNN and CDR2 SYGVQD (reference sequence). The CDR3: CASSESTGGLQYF. DNA for the CDR3: TGCGCCAGCAGTGAGTCGACAGGAGGCCTTCAGTACTTC.

The genes are TRBV19 and TRBJ1-4, with 8 positions matching TRBD1. Looked up from germline, CDR1 is LNHDA and CDR2 is SQIVND (reference sequence). The length of the CDR3 is 15 residues. With V trimmed by 10 bases and J by 8 bases, 15 bases remained unmatched. The DNA of the CDR3 is TGTGCCACCGGATCGCCGACAGGGGCAGGAGAAAAACTGTTTTTT. This encodes CATGSPTGAGEKLFF.

The chain has TRBV3-1 (or the pseudogene TRBV3-2) and TRBJ1-4, with 8 bases matching TRBD1. The CDR3 is 16 amino acids. Germline CDR1 LGHDT, CDR2 YNNKEL (reference sequence). Trimming removed 5 bases from V and 8 bases from J; junction bases left unmatched: 13. CDR3 in amino acids: CASSEVRRQGNEKLFF. The DNA of the CDR3 is TGTGCCAGCAGCGAAGTCAGGAGACAGGGGAACGAAAAACTGTTTTTT.

This clone was detected only once. V usage is TRBV7-2 and J usage is TRBJ2-6, with 8 bases fitting TRBD1. V shed 6 bases and J 0 bases; nucleotides not matched to a gene: 13. Per germline, CDR1 SGHTA and CDR2 FQGNSA. The CDR3 length is 19 residues. CDR3: CASSQRRHGQGSGANVLTF. CDR3 nucleotides: TGTGCCAGCAGTCAAAGGAGGCACGGACAGGGCTCTGGGGCCAACGTCCTGACTTTC.

This chain links TRBV18 with TRBJ2-7; 11 bases are a match to TRBD2. The trim removed 2 bases at V and 0 bases at J, leaving 9 bases unmatched. This CDR3 is 18 amino acids long. The germline V gene encodes CDR1 KGHSH and CDR2 LQKENI. CDR3 loop: CASSPGILAGAPSYEQYF. The DNA for the CDR3 is TGTGCCAGCTCACCAGGCATACTAGCGGGGGCTCCCTCCTACGAGCAGTACTTC.

The chain carries TRBV5-4 and TRBJ2-5; unclear D gene. V lost 3 bases and J 2 bases, leaving 5 bases between the germline ends. The CDR3 contains 12 residues. CDR1 is SGHNT, CDR2 YYREEE, per germline (reference sequence). The CDR3 bases are TGTGCCAGCAGCTATCCTCAAGAGACCCAGTACTTC. As protein: CASSYPQETQYF.

CDR3 in DNA: TGTGCCAGTAGTATGGATATTATTCGGGGTTCGCGCAATCAGCCCCAGCATTTT. Encoded protein: CASSMDIIRGSRNQPQHF. The chain combines TRBV19 with TRBJ1-5; D is undetermined. V was pared by 3 bases and J by 2 bases, with 20 bases between. The V gene's germline CDR1 is LNHDA and CDR2 SQIVND (reference sequence). The CDR3 runs to 18 residues.

The chain links TRBV5-1 to TRBJ2-3; 11 bases line up with TRBD2. The CDR3 length is 15 residues. V trimming: 7 bases; J trimming: 1 base; junction bases outside the gene matches: 5. Germline V lookup: CDR1 SGHRS, CDR2 YFSETQ. This CDR3 is CASGLAGGGTDTQYF. The CDR3 DNA reads as TGCGCCAGCGGACTAGCGGGCGGGGGCACAGATACGCAGTATTTT.

In this sample, this clone turned up once. The chain recombines TRBV7-2 with TRBJ1-2; D gene ambiguous. CDR3 length: 15 residues. V shed 8 bases and J shed 4 bases, with 20 bases lying between them. Germline V CDR1 and CDR2: SGHTA, FQGNSA. The CDR3 DNA sequence: TGTGCCAGCGATAACTTTGATGGTTACGGCTATGGCTACACCTTC. Encoded protein: CASDNFDGYGYGYTF. Together with reference TRBV7-2 and TRBJ1-2, the CDR3 gives the full variable domain: GAGVSQSPSNKVTEKGKDVELRCDPISGHTALYWYRQSLGQGLEFLIYFQGNSAPDKSGLPSDRFSAERTGGSVSTLTIQRTQQEDSAVYLCASDNFDGYGYGYTFGSGTRLTVV.

This chain links TRBV7-3 with TRBJ2-7; D might be TRBD1 (5 bases). This CDR3 region has 15 residues. Trimming removed 0 bases at V and 5 bases at J, with 14 bases between. The germline V gene encodes CDR1 SGHTA and CDR2 FQGTGA. The CDR3 DNA reads as TGTGCCAGCAGCTTAACGGGGCAGGGATGGAACGAGCAGTACTTC. Its translation is CASSLTGQGWNEQYF.

The V and J genes are TRBV6-2 or TRBV6-3 and TRBJ1-6, with 8 positions matching TRBD1. The germline V gene encodes CDR1 MNHEY and CDR2 SVGEGT. The CDR3 is 14 residues long. V was pared by 5 bases and J by 9 bases, with 6 bases of the junction left unmatched. The CDR3 DNA follows: TGTGCCAGCAGTGTACAGGGGGTCAGTTCACCCCTCCACTTT. Its translation is CASSVQGVSSPLHF.

The genes are TRBV5-8 and TRBJ2-3; the match to TRBD2 covers 10 bases. The length of the CDR3 is 16 residues. After removal of 3 bases from V and 2 bases from J, the junction contained 6 bases not matched to a gene. Germline lookup yields CDR1 SGHTS and CDR2 YDEGEE. CDR3 region: CASSWLAGALTDTQYF. In DNA, the CDR3 is TGTGCCAGCAGCTGGCTAGCGGGGGCTCTCACAGATACGCAGTATTTT.

V and J are TRBV18 and TRBJ1-5; D unclear. Trimming cost V 10 bases and J 0 bases, with 10 bases left between them. There are 13 residues in the CDR3. Germline CDR1 is KGHSH and CDR2 is LQKENI. The CDR3 reads CATSGDSNQPQHF. The CDR3 nucleotides are TGTGCCACCTCCGGGGATAGCAATCAGCCCCAGCATTTT. Full variable domain (rest looked up from reference TRBV18 and TRBJ1-5): NAGVMQNPRHLVRRRGQEARLRCSPMKGHSHVYWYRQLPEEGLKFMVYLQKENIIDESGMPKERFSAEFPKEGPSILRIQQVVRGDSAAYFCATSGDSNQPQHFGDGTRLSIL.

The chain carries TRBV11-3 and TRBJ2-1, with TRBD1 identical over 8 bases. The germline V gene has CDR1 SGHNT and CDR2 YENEEA. Unmatched junction bases numbered 12, after V lost 8 bases and J lost 9 bases. The CDR3 runs 14 residues. The CDR3 loop is CASARVQGAGEQFF. The DNA of the CDR3 is TGTGCCAGCGCCAGGGTCCAGGGGGCAGGTGAGCAGTTCTTC. Looking up the rest from reference TRBV11-3 and TRBJ2-1 gives the full variable domain: EAGVVQSPRYKIIEKKQPVAFWCNPISGHNTLYWYLQNLGQGPELLIRYENEEAVDDSQLPKDRFSAERLKGVDSTLKIQPAELGDSAVYLCASARVQGAGEQFFGPGTRLTVL.

The count of this clone is one. V usage is TRBV3-1 (or the pseudogene TRBV3-2) and J usage is TRBJ2-1; D might be TRBD2 (5 bases). The length of the CDR3 is 16 residues. V lost 4 bases to trimming and J lost 6 bases, with 19 bases between them. Germline V lookup: CDR1 LGHDT, CDR2 YNNKEL (reference sequence). CDR3 nucleotide sequence: TGTGCCAGCAGCCGCAAGGCCCTAGCAATTTTCAATGAGCAGTTCTTC. It is translated as CASSRKALAIFNEQFF.

This clone occurred once. The chain employs TRBV5-5 and TRBJ1-2, with D unclear. V was pared by 3 bases and J by 0 bases, with 9 bases between. This CDR3 is built from 14 residues. Germline V gene sequence: CDR1 SGHKS, CDR2 YYEKEE (reference sequence). CDR3 amino acids: CASSSRLANYGYTF. The CDR3 DNA follows: TGTGCCAGCAGCTCGAGGTTAGCTAACTATGGCTACACCTTC.